The rows below give T cell receptor beta chains drawn from one sample of a study of cytomegalovirus exposure and HLA in healthy donors. Produced via immunoSEQ multiplex PCR; TCRdb's table is partial and in-frame only. The sample has around 63,000 clones; approximately 95% are singletons. The sample was PBMCs. The receptors were gathered from a woman aged 18-30 years in good health and CMV-seronegative. The CDR3 runs from the conserved cysteine through the conserved F or W. D genes are given only for firm matches. Clone size is given for some rows only: seen once, a few or many times, or a class if the clone is expanded.

size,V,J,D,DNA,CDR3
once,TRBV10-2,TRBJ2-5,TRBD2,TGCGCCAGCAGTGGGGGAACCCTAGCGGGACCCCAAGAGACCCAGTACTTC,CASSGGTLAGPQETQYF
.,TRBV9,TRBJ2-1,.,TGTGCCAGCGAGCGGGCCCTCTGGAATGAGCAGTTCTTC,CASERALWNEQFF
.,TRBV30,TRBJ1-5,TRBD1,TGTGCCTGGGGCAGACAGGGCAGTCAGCCCCAGCATTTT,CAWGRQGSQPQHF
once,TRBV19,TRBJ1-1,.,TGTGCCAGTACCCGACAACCGAACACTGAAGCTTTCTTT,CASTRQPNTEAFF
.,TRBV7-9,TRBJ1-2,.,TGTGCCACCCCACGGGGGGGGTTGAACTATGGCTACACCTTC,CATPRGGLNYGYTF
.,TRBV9,TRBJ2-7,TRBD1,TGTGCCAGCAGCGCCGGGACAGGGCTATACTACGAGCAGTACTTC,CASSAGTGLYYEQYF
.,TRBV19,TRBJ2-1,TRBD2,TGTGCCAGTAGTGGGGTTATCGGCAGCGGGACCTACAATGAGCAGTTCTTC,CASSGVIGSGTYNEQFF
once,TRBV30,TRBJ1-1,TRBD1,TGTGCCTGGAGTGAGGGGGCCGCTGAAGCTTTCTTT,CAWSEGAAEAFF
once,TRBV15,TRBJ2-3,.,TGTGCCACCAGCAGAGGAGACCCGCGGGTAGATACGCAGTATTTT,CATSRGDPRVDTQYF
.,TRBV9,TRBJ1-1,.,TGTGCCAGCAGCGTAGCGGGAGGGGTGGACACTGAAGCTTTCTTT,CASSVAGGVDTEAFF
.,TRBV7-9,TRBJ1-2,.,TGTGCCAGCAGCTTAGGAACACAGGGAGATGGCTACACCTTC,CASSLGTQGDGYTF
.,TRBV7-2,TRBJ2-3,TRBD2,TGTGCCAGCAGCTTAGGGGACTACCTCCCCACAGATACGCAGTATTTT,CASSLGDYLPTDTQYF
.,TRBV27,TRBJ1-1,.,TGTGCCAGCAGTTTTGTGGGGCGGGGGCGGGGCACTGAAGCTTTCTTT,CASSFVGRGRGTEAFF
.,TRBV6-4,TRBJ2-1,.,TGTGCCAGCAGTGACCGGGACAATGAGCAGTTCTTC,CASSDRDNEQFF
.,TRBV27,TRBJ2-5,TRBD1,TGTGCCAGCAGTTTAGGCTGGGGACAGTACCAAGAGACCCAGTACTTC,CASSLGWGQYQETQYF
.,TRBV15,TRBJ2-3,TRBD1,TGTGCCACCAGCAGAGATGGGGCAGGGGGCGCCGAGGGTACGCAGTATTTT,CATSRDGAGGAEGTQYF
.,TRBV4-1,TRBJ2-1,TRBD2,TGCGCCAGCAGCCAAGATCCCGGGGGGGAGTTTTACAATGAGCAGTTCTTC,CASSQDPGGEFYNEQFF
.,TRBV6-1,TRBJ2-3,.,TGTGCCAGCAGTCCCCAGGCAGGGGCAGATACGCAGTATTTT,CASSPQAGADTQYF
.,TRBV7-2,TRBJ2-7,TRBD2,TGTGCCAGCAGCCCTACCACAACTAGCGGGCCCACCTACGAGCAGTACTTC,CASSPTTTSGPTYEQYF
.,TRBV5-1,TRBJ2-5,TRBD2,TGCGCCAGCGCTTTGGGACTAGCGGAGACCCAGTACTTC,CASALGLAETQYF
.,TRBV27,TRBJ2-1,.,TGTGCCAGCAGCGTGGGGGGGCCCCCCTACAATGAGCAGTTCTTC,CASSVGGPPYNEQFF
once,TRBV28,TRBJ1-2,TRBD1,TGTGCCCATCGTCAGGGGACAGGGGGCGGCTACACCTTC,CAHRQGTGGGYTF
.,TRBV28,TRBJ2-7,TRBD2,TGTGCCAGCAGTTCGACTAGCGGGGCTTCCTACGAGCAGTACTTC,CASSSTSGASYEQYF
.,TRBV7-9,TRBJ2-5,TRBD2,TGTGCCAGCAGCCCCGGGGGGGCCTGGGAGACCCAGTACTTC,CASSPGGAWETQYF
.,TRBV19,TRBJ2-2,TRBD2,TGTGCCAGTATGGGGGGACTAAAGACCGGGGAGCTGTTTTTT,CASMGGLKTGELFF
.,TRBV5-4,TRBJ2-7,.,TGTGCCAGCAGCGCAGGACAGTACTACGAGCAGTACTTC,CASSAGQYYEQYF
.,TRBV7-2,TRBJ1-3,.,TGTGCCAGCAGCTTAGGGGGGGCTGGAAACACCATATATTTT,CASSLGGAGNTIYF
.,TRBV19,TRBJ2-6,.,TGTGCCAGTAGTGAGCCCGCCCGCTCTGGGGCCAACGTCCTGACTTTC,CASSEPARSGANVLTF
once,TRBV5-4,TRBJ2-2,TRBD1,TGTGCCAGCAGCTCACAACACAGGGGGAACACCGGGGAGCTGTTTTTT,CASSSQHRGNTGELFF
.,TRBV5-4,TRBJ2-2,.,TGTGCCAGCAGCTTGGGGGTCCCGGGCACCGGGGAGCTGTTTTTT,CASSLGVPGTGELFF
.,TRBV6-6,TRBJ1-1,.,TGTGCCAGCAGCCAACTCGGCGGGGGGAGCGCTGAAGCTTTCTTT,CASSQLGGGSAEAFF
few,TRBV29-1,TRBJ1-1,.,TGCAGCGCCCAGAACACTGAAGCTTTCTTT,CSAQNTEAFF
.,TRBV5-1,TRBJ1-3,.,TGCGCCAGCAGCTTCGGGTCGATGGTCTCTGGAAACACCATATATTTT,CASSFGSMVSGNTIYF
.,TRBV20-1,TRBJ2-1,.,TGCAGTGCTAGACAGGAGCAGTTCTTC,CSARQEQFF
.,TRBV7-9,TRBJ2-7,TRBD1,TGTGCCAGCAGACCCGGGACAGGGCCCCCCTACGAGCAGTACTTC,CASRPGTGPPYEQYF
.,TRBV27,TRBJ1-1,.,TGTGCCAGCAGTTCCCCCCCCCAGGGGAACACTGAAGCTTTCTTT,CASSSPPQGNTEAFF
.,TRBV9,TRBJ2-4,.,TGTGCCAGCAGCGTAGACTCTCTCATACCAAACATTCAGTACTTC,CASSVDSLIPNIQYF
.,TRBV27,TRBJ1-5,.,TGTGCCAGCAGTTTAGGGGCTGACAATCAGCCCCAGCATTTT,CASSLGADNQPQHF
.,TRBV14,TRBJ1-5,TRBD1,TGTGCCAGCAGCCCACAGGGGGGGCCCCAGCATTTT,CASSPQGGPQHF
.,TRBV28,TRBJ2-7,TRBD2,TGTGCCAGCAGCGTCGGGGGGTACGAGCAGTACTTC,CASSVGGYEQYF
.,TRBV19,TRBJ2-3,.,TGTGCCAGTAGCGAACGGACTAGCACAGATACGCAGTATTTT,CASSERTSTDTQYF
once,TRBV13,TRBJ1-2,.,TGTGCCAGCAGCCCAACGCCCCCGGGAGCTAACTATGGCTACACCTTC,CASSPTPPGANYGYTF
.,TRBV7-7,TRBJ2-5,.,TGTGCTAGCAGCTTAGGGCCCGGGCAACGAGGGGAGACCCAGTACTTC,CASSLGPGQRGETQYF
.,TRBV7-8,TRBJ2-3,TRBD2,TGTGCCAGCAGGCGGAGCGGGAGGACCCGCACAGATACGCAGTATTTT,CASRRSGRTRTDTQYF
.,TRBV7-3,TRBJ2-2,TRBD1,TGTGCCAGCAGCTTAGCAGGGGGGAACACCGGGGAGCTGTTTTTT,CASSLAGGNTGELFF
.,TRBV6-5,TRBJ2-1,TRBD2,TGTGCCAGCAGTTACTCTGGCGGGAGCTCCTACAATGAGCAGTTCTTC,CASSYSGGSSYNEQFF
.,TRBV11-3,TRBJ2-7,TRBD2,TGTGCCAGCAGCTCGGGACTAGCGGGGAACGAGCAGTACTTC,CASSSGLAGNEQYF
.,TRBV21-1,TRBJ2-1,.,TGTGCCAGCCCCCGACTAGCCGTCGATGAGCAGTTCTTC,CASPRLAVDEQFF
.,TRBV7-9,TRBJ1-2,.,TGTGCCAGCAGCTTGGCTTTACAGGCCCTCAGCTATGGCTACACCTTC,CASSLALQALSYGYTF
.,TRBV19,TRBJ2-3,.,TGTGCCAGTACCAACACCGCGGCAGGGGGCACAGATACGCAGTATTTT,CASTNTAAGGTDTQYF
.,TRBV7-9,TRBJ2-3,TRBD2,TGTGCCAGCACCCCCGGGACTAGCGGGATTAGGGCAGATACGCAGTATTTT,CASTPGTSGIRADTQYF
.,TRBV11-2,TRBJ2-7,.,TGTGCCAGCAGCCGCCCACAGGACTACGAGCAGTACTTC,CASSRPQDYEQYF
.,TRBV5-1,TRBJ2-1,.,TGCGCCAGCAGCTTGGAATTGGGCGGGGCGAGCTCCTACAATGAGCAGTTCTTC,CASSLELGGASSYNEQFF
.,TRBV30,TRBJ1-2,.,TGTGCCTGGAGTGAGCAGGGGTCCCCCATGTACTATGGCTACACCTTC,CAWSEQGSPMYYGYTF
.,TRBV4-3,TRBJ2-1,TRBD2,TGCGCCAGCAGCCAAGCTAGCGGGAGGGCTGGCTATGAGCAGTTCTTC,CASSQASGRAGYEQFF